Each of the 11 T cell receptor beta chains below was sequenced from the same sample in a study of blood T cell repertoires in COVID-19 (dated by TCRdb to the early 2020s). Libraries were constructed by the immunoSEQ multiplex PCR assay. The source is immuneACCESS, and TCRdb retained only in-frame sequences with V and J called. Part of the clones is not carried over; for the studies checked, unresolved V genes explain less than half of this, and the remainder is unexplained. The sample has 150,000 to 180,000 clones on record, about four fifths of them singletons. The biggest ten clones account for 25% to 30% of the sample. Specimen: peripheral blood. The receptors here all came from a woman aged 60-75 years with acute or convalescent COVID-19.

This clone was seen more than once but under ten times. The rearrangement links TRBV19 to TRBJ1-2; possibly TRBD1 for D (5 bases). The CDR3 sequence is 14 residues long. V lost 10 bases to trimming and J lost 4 bases, with 19 bases between them. Germline CDR1 and CDR2: LNHDA and SQIVND (reference sequence). DNA of the CDR3: TGTGCCACCTCCTGGGGGAGGGTAGGCTATGGCTACACCTTC. Its protein product is CATSWGRVGYGYTF.

This clone showed up just once. This chain uses TRBV4-1 with TRBJ1-2; D may be TRBD1 (5 bases). Germline V gene data show CDR1 as MGHRA and CDR2 as YSYEKL. CDR3 length: 15 residues. V was clipped by 0 bases and J by 8 bases, with 16 bases between them. DNA of the CDR3: TGCGCCAGCAGCCAAGATGCGGCGGGGGGTAAAGGCTACACCTTC. Protein: CASSQDAAGGKGYTF.

The V and J genes are TRBV10-1 and TRBJ2-7; the D gene is possibly TRBD1 (5 bases). The V end was cut by 4 bases, the J end by 2 bases, with 9 bases between. This CDR3 comprises 13 residues. The V gene's germline CDR1 is WNHNN and CDR2 SYGVQD (reference sequence). In nucleotides, the CDR3 is TGCGCCAGCAGTGCGCAGGGCACCTACGAGCAGTACGTC. Encoded protein: CASSAQGTYEQYV.

The chain uses TRBV5-1 and TRBJ2-7; 8 nucleotides align to TRBD2. This CDR3 contains 20 residues. Trimming at V came to 4 bases and at J to 0 bases, leaving 21 bases not matched to a gene. Germline loops: CDR1 SGHRS, CDR2 YFSETQ. The CDR3 region is CASSLRSGGAFNDYSYEQYF. CDR3 bases: TGCGCCAGCAGCCTGAGGTCCGGGGGGGCGTTTAATGATTACTCCTACGAGCAGTACTTC.

A single count supports this clone. CDR3 in DNA: TGCAGCGGCCAGCGGGGGGCGGGGGATGAGCAGTTCTTC. Translation: CSGQRGAGDEQFF. The chain is built from TRBV29-1 and TRBJ2-1; TRBD2 matches 9 bases. V shed 7 bases, J shed 8 bases, and the junction held 9 bases outside the gene matches. The CDR3 is made up of 13 amino acids. Looked up from germline, CDR1 is SQVTM and CDR2 is ANQGSEA.

This chain uses TRBV6-5 with TRBJ1-2; 7 positions agree with TRBD1. Per the germline V gene, CDR1 is MNHEY and CDR2 is SVGAGI. Trimming cost V 6 bases and J 6 bases; bases outside gene matches: 13. The CDR3 is 15 amino acids. The CDR3: CASRPPGQPENGYTF. In DNA, the CDR3 is TGTGCCAGCAGGCCCCCGGGACAGCCCGAGAATGGCTACACCTTC.

The chain couples TRBV9 to TRBJ1-1, with unresolved D. Germline CDR1 and CDR2: SGDLS and YYNGEE. CDR3 size: 16 residues. Trimming removed 4 bases from V and 5 bases from J, with 21 bases in between. As DNA, the CDR3 is TGTGCCAGCAGCCCATCCTCCGGTCCCGCGGGAACTGAAGCTTTCTTT. It codes for CASSPSSGPAGTEAFF.

The V gene is TRBV3-1 (or the pseudogene TRBV3-2), the J gene TRBJ1-4; the D gene is possibly TRBD1 (5 bases). The CDR3 runs to 14 residues. Trimming pared 4 bases from V and 7 bases from J, leaving 13 bases between. Germline CDR1 reads LGHDT; CDR2 reads YNNKEL (reference sequence). CDR3 region: CASSPGGAGEKLFF. As DNA, the CDR3 is TGTGCCAGCAGCCCCGGAGGGGCCGGTGAAAAACTGTTTTTT.

The gene calls are TRBV9 and TRBJ2-5; the D gene is possibly TRBD2 (5 bases). Germline values: CDR1 SGDLS, CDR2 YYNGEE. V was cut by 4 bases and J by 7 bases, with 17 bases left in between. CDR3 length: 14 residues. CDR3: CASSIGLDWGTQYF. The CDR3 coding sequence is TGTGCCAGCAGCATCGGACTTGATTGGGGGACCCAGTACTTC.

V gene TRBV15 combines with J gene TRBJ1-5; no reliable D call. Trimming stripped 0 bases from V and 5 bases from J, with 8 bases between. The CDR3 contains 14 residues. Germline assignment: CDR1 LNHNV and CDR2 YYDKDF (reference sequence). For the CDR3, the DNA is TGTGCCACCAGCAGAGATCTGGGCTATCAGCCCCAGCATTTT. Encoded protein: CATSRDLGYQPQHF.

The rearrangement joins TRBV19 to TRBJ2-7, with 7 nucleotides matching TRBD1. CDR3 size: 15 residues. V lost 3 bases and J lost 0; bases outside the gene matches: 5. Germline CDR1 is LNHDA and CDR2 is SQIVND (reference sequence). CDR3 sequence reads: CASSMYRDSSYEQYF. CDR3 nucleotides: TGTGCCAGTAGTATGTATCGGGACAGCTCCTACGAGCAGTACTTC.